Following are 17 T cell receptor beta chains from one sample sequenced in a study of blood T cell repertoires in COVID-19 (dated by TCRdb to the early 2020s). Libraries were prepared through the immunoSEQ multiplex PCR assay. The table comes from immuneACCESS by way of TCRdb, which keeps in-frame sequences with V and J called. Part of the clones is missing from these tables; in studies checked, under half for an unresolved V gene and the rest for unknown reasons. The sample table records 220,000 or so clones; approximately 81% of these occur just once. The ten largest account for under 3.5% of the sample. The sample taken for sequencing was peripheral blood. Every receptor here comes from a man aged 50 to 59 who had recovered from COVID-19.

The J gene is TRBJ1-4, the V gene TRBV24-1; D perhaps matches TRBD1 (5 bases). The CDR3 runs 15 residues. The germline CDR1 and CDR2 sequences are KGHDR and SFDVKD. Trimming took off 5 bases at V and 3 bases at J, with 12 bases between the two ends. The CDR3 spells CATSAGDAANEKLFF. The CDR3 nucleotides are TGTGCCACCAGTGCGGGGGACGCGGCTAATGAAAAACTGTTTTTT.

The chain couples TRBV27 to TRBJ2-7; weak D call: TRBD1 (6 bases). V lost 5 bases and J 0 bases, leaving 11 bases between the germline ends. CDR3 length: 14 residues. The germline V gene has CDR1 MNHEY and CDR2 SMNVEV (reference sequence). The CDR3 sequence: CASSVQGSSYEQYF. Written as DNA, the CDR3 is TGTGCCAGCAGTGTACAGGGTAGCTCCTACGAGCAGTACTTC.

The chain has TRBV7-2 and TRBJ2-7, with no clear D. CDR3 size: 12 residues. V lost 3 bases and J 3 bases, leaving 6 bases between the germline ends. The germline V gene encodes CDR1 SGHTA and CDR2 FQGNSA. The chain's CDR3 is CASSLRYYEQYF. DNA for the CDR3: TGTGCCAGCAGCTTGCGTTACTACGAGCAGTACTTC.

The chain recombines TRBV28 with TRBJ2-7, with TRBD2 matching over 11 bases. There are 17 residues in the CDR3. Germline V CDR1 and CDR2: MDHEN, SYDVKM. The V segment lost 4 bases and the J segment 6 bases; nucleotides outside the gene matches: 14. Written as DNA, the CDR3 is TGTGCCAGCAGTTCCCCCCGAAGACTAGCGGGACGCGGCGAGCAGTACTTC. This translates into CASSSPRRLAGRGEQYF.

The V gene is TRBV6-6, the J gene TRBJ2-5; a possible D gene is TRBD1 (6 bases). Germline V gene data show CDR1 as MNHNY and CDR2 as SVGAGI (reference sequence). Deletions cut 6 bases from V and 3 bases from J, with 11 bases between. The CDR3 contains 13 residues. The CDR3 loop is CASRPGHKETQYF. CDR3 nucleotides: TGTGCCAGCAGGCCGGGACACAAAGAGACCCAGTACTTC.

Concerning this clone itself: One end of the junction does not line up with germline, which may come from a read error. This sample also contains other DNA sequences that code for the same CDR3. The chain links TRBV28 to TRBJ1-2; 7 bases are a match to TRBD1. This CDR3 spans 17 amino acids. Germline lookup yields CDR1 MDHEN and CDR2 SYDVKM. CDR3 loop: CASSFSTTGTDNYGYTF. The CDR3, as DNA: TGTGCCAGCAGTTTCTCCACTACAGGGACAGACAACTATGGCTATACCTTC.

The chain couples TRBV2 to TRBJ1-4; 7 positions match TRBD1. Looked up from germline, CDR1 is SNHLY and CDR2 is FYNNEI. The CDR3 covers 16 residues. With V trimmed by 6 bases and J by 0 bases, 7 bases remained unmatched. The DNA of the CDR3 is TGTGCCAGCAGAACCGGGACAGAAGCAACTAATGAAAAACTGTTTTTT. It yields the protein CASRTGTEATNEKLFF.

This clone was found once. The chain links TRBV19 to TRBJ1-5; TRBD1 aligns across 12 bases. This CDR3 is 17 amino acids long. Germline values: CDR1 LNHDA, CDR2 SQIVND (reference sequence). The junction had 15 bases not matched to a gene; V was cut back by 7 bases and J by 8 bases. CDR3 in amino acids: CASIYRDRGPGLEPQHF. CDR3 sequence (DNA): TGTGCCAGTATTTACCGGGACAGGGGGCCCGGCTTGGAGCCCCAGCATTTT. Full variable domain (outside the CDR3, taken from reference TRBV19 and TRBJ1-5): DGGITQSPKYLFRKEGQNVTLSCEQNLNHDAMYWYRQDPGQGLRLIYYSQIVNDFQKGDIAEGYSVSREKKESFPLTVTSAQKNPTAFYLCASIYRDRGPGLEPQHFGDGTRLSIL.

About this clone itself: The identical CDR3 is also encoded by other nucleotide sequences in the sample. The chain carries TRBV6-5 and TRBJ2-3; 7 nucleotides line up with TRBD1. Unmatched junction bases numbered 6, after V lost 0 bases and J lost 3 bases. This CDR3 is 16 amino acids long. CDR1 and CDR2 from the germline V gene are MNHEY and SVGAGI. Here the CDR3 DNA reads TGTGCCAGCAGTTACTCATCAGGGGGTCGGACAGATACGCAGTATTTT. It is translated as CASSYSSGGRTDTQYF.

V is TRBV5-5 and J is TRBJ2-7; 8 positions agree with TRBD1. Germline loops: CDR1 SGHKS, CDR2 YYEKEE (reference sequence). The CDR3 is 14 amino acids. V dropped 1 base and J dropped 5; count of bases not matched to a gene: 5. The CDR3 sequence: CASSLPTGVDEQYF. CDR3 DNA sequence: TGTGCCAGCAGCTTGCCGACAGGGGTTGACGAGCAGTACTTC. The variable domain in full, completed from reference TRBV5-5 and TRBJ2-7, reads DAGVTQSPTHLIKTRGQQVTLRCSPISGHKSVSWYQQVLGQGPQFIFQYYEKEERGRGNFPDRFSARQFPNYSSELNVNALLLGDSALYLCASSLPTGVDEQYFGPGTRLTVT.

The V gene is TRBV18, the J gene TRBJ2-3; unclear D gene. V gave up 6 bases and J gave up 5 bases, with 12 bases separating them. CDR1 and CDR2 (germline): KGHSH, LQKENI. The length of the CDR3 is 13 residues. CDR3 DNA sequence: TGTGCCAGCTCCCCGACTTTGGGAGATACGCAGTATTTT. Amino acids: CASSPTLGDTQYF.

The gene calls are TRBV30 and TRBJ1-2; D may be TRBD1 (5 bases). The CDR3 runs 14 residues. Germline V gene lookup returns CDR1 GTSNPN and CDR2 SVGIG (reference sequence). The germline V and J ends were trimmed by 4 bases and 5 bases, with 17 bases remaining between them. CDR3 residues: CAWNTGSIWYGYTF. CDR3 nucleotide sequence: TGTGCCTGGAATACAGGTTCAATTTGGTATGGCTACACCTTC.

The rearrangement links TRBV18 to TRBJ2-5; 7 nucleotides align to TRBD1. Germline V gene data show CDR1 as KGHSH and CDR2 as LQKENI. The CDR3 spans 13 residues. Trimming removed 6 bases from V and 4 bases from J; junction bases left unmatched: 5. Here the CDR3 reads CASSQNRGETQYF. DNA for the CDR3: TGTGCCAGCTCCCAAAACAGGGGAGAGACCCAGTACTTC.

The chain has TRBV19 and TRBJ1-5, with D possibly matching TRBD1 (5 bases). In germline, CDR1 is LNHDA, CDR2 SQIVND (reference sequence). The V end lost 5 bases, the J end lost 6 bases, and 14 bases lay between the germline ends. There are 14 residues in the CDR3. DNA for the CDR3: TGTGCCAGTAGTCCAAGGGGCACCGGTCAGCCCCAGCATTTT. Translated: CASSPRGTGQPQHF.

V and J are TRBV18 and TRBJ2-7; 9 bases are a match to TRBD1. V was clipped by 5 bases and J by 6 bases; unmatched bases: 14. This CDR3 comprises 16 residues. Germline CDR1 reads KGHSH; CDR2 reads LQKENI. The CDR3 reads CASSSIPGTGQGEQYF. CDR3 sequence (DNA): TGTGCCAGCTCATCTATACCCGGGACAGGGCAAGGCGAGCAGTACTTC. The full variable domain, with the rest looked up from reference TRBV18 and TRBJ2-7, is NAGVMQNPRHLVRRRGQEARLRCSPMKGHSHVYWYRQLPEEGLKFMVYLQKENIIDESGMPKERFSAEFPKEGPSILRIQQVVRGDSAAYFCASSSIPGTGQGEQYFGPGTRLTVT.

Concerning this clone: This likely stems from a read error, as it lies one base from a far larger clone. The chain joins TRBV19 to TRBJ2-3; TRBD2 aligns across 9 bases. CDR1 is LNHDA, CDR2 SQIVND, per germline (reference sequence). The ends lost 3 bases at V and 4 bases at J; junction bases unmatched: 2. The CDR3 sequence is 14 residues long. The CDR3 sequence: CASSMIAGADTQYF. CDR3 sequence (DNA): TGTGCCAGTAGTATGATAGCGGGAGCAGATACGCAGTATTTT.

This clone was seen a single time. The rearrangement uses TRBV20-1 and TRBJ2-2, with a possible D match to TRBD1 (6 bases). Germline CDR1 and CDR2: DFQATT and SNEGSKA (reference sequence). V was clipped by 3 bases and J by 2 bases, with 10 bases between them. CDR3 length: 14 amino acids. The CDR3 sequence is CSASGQSNTGELFF. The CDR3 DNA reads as TGCAGTGCTAGTGGACAGTCCAACACCGGGGAGCTGTTTTTT.